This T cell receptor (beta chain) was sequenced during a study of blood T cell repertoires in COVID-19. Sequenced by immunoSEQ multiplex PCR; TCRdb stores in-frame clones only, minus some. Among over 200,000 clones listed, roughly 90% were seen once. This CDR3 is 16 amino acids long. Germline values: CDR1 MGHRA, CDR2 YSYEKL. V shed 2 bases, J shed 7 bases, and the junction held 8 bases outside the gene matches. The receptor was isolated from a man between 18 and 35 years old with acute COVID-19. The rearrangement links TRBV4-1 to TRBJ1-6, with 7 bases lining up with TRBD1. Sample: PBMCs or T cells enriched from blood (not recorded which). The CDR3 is CASSQQAGTENSPLHF. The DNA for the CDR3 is TGCGCCAGCAGCCAACAAGCCGGGACAGAGAATTCACCCCTCCACTTT.